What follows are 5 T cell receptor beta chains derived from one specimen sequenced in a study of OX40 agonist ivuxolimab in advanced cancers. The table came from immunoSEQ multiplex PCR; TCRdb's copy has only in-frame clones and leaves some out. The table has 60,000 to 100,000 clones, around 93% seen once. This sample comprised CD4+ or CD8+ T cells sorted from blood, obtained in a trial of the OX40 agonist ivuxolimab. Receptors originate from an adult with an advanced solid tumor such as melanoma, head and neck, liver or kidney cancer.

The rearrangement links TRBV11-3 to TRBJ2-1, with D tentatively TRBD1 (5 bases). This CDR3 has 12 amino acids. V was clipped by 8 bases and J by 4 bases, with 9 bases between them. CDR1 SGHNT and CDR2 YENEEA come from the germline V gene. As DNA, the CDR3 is TGTGCCAGCGGCAGGGCATACAATGAGCAGTTCTTC. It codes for CASGRAYNEQFF.

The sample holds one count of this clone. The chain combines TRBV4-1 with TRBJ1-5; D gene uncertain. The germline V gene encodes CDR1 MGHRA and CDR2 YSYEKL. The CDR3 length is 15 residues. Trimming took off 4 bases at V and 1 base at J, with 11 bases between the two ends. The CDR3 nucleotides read TGCGCCAGCAGCCGGACCCCTGGGAGCAATCAGCCCCAGCATTTT. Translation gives CASSRTPGSNQPQHF.

CDR3: CASRPGQGPYQPQHF. The DNA for the CDR3 is TGTGCCAGCAGACCGGGACAGGGACCTTATCAGCCCCAGCATTTT. The gene calls are TRBV2 and TRBJ1-5; 9 nucleotides agree with TRBD1. The CDR3 extends over 15 amino acids. V dropped 6 bases and J dropped 5; count of bases not matched to a gene: 8. Germline loops: CDR1 SNHLY, CDR2 FYNNEI.

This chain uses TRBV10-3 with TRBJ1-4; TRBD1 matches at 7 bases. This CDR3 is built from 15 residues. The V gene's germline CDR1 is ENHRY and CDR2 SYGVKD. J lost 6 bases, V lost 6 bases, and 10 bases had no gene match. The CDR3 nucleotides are TGTGCCATCAGAGCTACAGGGGCGAGGGATGAAAAACTGTTTTTT. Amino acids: CAIRATGARDEKLFF.

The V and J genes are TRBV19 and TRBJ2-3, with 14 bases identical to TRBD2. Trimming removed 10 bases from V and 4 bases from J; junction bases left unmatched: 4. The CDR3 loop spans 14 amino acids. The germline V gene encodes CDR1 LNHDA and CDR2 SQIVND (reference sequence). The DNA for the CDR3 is TGTGCCACCGCGGGACTAGCGGGAGCAGATACGCAGTATTTT. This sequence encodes CATAGLAGADTQYF.